Listed below are T cell receptor beta chains from one sample, sequenced in a study of regulatory T cells in long-lasting Graves disease. TCRdb used MiXCR to reprocess the multiplex PCR reads, holding one entry per CDR3 protein. The sample has fewer than 400,000 distinct CDR3 sequences, around 20% seen once. This sample comprised peripheral blood mononuclear cells (PBMCs), obtained when the disease was refractory, from a patient treated with antithyroid drugs. Receptors originate from a female donor with Graves disease. Both conserved end residues are part of each CDR3. The size field is filled for only some rows; it gives once, few, many or a size class.

>.|TRBV19|TRBJ2-7
CASSIFSGHYEQYF
>few|TRBV29-1|TRBJ2-5
CSGGAQETQYF
>many|TRBV7-9|TRBJ1-6
CASSWGPDQDSPLHF
>many|TRBV11-1|TRBJ1-1
CASSLGQGYTEAFF
>few|TRBV27|TRBJ2-7
CATRGTHSYEQYF
>.|TRBV19|TRBJ1-2
CASSIRGDNYVDYTF
>many|TRBV28|TRBJ1-1
CASSSPGNTEAFF
>many|TRBV11-2|TRBJ2-7
CASSLPLGDNSGKQYF
>.|TRBV9|TRBJ2-5
CASSVAQVDQETQYF
>few|TRBV10-3|TRBJ1-5
CAISESRDRVQPQHF
>.|TRBV7-6|TRBJ1-6
CASSLEAPSIRTTLHF
>few|TRBV6-1|TRBJ1-3
CASIDRGSGNTIYF
>few|TRBV10-3|TRBJ2-5
CAIGTGKEETQYF
>many|TRBV18|TRBJ1-4
CASSRGVNEKLFF